These T cell receptor beta chains were read from a single sample in a study of shared clonotypes between healthy human individuals. Only in-frame clones appear in the TCRdb table, and some are missing; sequencing was by immunoSEQ multiplex PCR. The profile covers roughly 1,000,000 clones, with approximately 80% appearing a single time and approximately 0.52% taken by the ten largest. The sequenced sample was memory CD4+ T cells from PBMCs. The receptors come from a man aged 18 to 30 in good health. Some clones in this sample may be carry-over from other donors' samples. The CDR3 runs from the conserved cysteine through the conserved F or W. The D gene is left open where the match is weak. A row's size may be missing; if present it is once, few, many or a size class.

v_call: TRBV28; j_call: TRBJ2-1; clone_size: NA; d_call: NA; cdr3_aa: CASSTHPGNEQFF; cdr3_nt: TGTGCCAGCAGTACCCATCCAGGGAATGAGCAGTTCTTC
v_call: TRBV5-8; j_call: TRBJ1-2; clone_size: NA; d_call: NA; cdr3_aa: CASSLDGRGGGYTF; cdr3_nt: TGTGCCAGCAGCTTAGATGGCAGGGGCGGTGGCTACACCTTC
v_call: TRBV9; j_call: TRBJ1-2; clone_size: once; d_call: TRBD1; cdr3_aa: CASSVLNTGGGLSGYTF; cdr3_nt: TGTGCCAGCAGCGTATTGAATACAGGGGGCGGTTTATCTGGCTACACCTTC
v_call: TRBV2; j_call: TRBJ2-7; clone_size: NA; d_call: TRBD1; cdr3_aa: CASNRDRVYHEQYF; cdr3_nt: TGTGCCAGCAATCGAGACAGGGTTTACCACGAGCAGTACTTC
v_call: TRBV4-1; j_call: TRBJ2-1; clone_size: once; d_call: NA; cdr3_aa: CASSQATRGNEQFF; cdr3_nt: TGCGCCAGCAGCCAAGCTACTAGGGGGAATGAGCAGTTCTTC
v_call: TRBV7-6; j_call: TRBJ1-2; clone_size: NA; d_call: TRBD1; cdr3_aa: CASSLAGTGGYGYTF; cdr3_nt: TGTGCCAGCAGCTTAGCGGGGACAGGGGGCTATGGCTACACCTTC
v_call: TRBV15; j_call: TRBJ2-1; clone_size: NA; d_call: NA; cdr3_aa: CATRMQGRNNEQFF; cdr3_nt: TGTGCCACCAGGATGCAAGGGCGGAACAATGAGCAGTTCTTC
v_call: TRBV10-2; j_call: TRBJ2-1; clone_size: NA; d_call: TRBD2; cdr3_aa: CASSKTSGSVNEQFF; cdr3_nt: TGCGCCAGCAGTAAGACTAGCGGGAGTGTCAATGAGCAGTTCTTC
v_call: TRBV29-1; j_call: TRBJ1-4; clone_size: NA; d_call: NA; cdr3_aa: CSVEFGGLDEKLFF; cdr3_nt: TGCAGCGTTGAATTCGGGGGGCTCGATGAAAAACTGTTTTTT
v_call: TRBV11-1; j_call: TRBJ1-1; clone_size: few; d_call: TRBD1; cdr3_aa: CASSIWTGLSEGGTEAFF; cdr3_nt: TGTGCCAGCAGTATCTGGACAGGGCTCTCTGAAGGAGGGACTGAAGCTTTCTTT
v_call: TRBV7-2; j_call: TRBJ2-5; clone_size: few; d_call: NA; cdr3_aa: CASSLNRMETQYF; cdr3_nt: TGTGCCAGCAGCTTGAATAGAATGGAGACCCAGTACTTC
v_call: TRBV5-6; j_call: TRBJ2-3; clone_size: NA; d_call: NA; cdr3_aa: CASSWDPKDTQYF; cdr3_nt: TGTGCCAGCAGCTGGGATCCCAAGGATACGCAGTATTTT
v_call: TRBV10-2; j_call: TRBJ1-1; clone_size: NA; d_call: NA; cdr3_aa: CASSDYRYPNTEAFF; cdr3_nt: TGCGCCAGCAGTGACTACAGGTACCCGAACACTGAAGCTTTCTTT
v_call: TRBV30; j_call: TRBJ2-7; clone_size: NA; d_call: TRBD2; cdr3_aa: CAWGLADYEQYF; cdr3_nt: TGTGCCTGGGGGCTAGCGGACTACGAGCAGTACTTC
v_call: TRBV2; j_call: TRBJ1-1; clone_size: NA; d_call: NA; cdr3_aa: CASREEGTEAFF; cdr3_nt: TGTGCCAGCAGGGAAGAGGGGACTGAAGCTTTCTTT
v_call: TRBV6-6; j_call: TRBJ2-2; clone_size: once; d_call: TRBD1; cdr3_aa: CASSFRGQEYTGELFF; cdr3_nt: TGTGCCAGCAGTTTTCGAGGACAGGAATACACCGGGGAGCTGTTTTTT
v_call: TRBV10-3; j_call: TRBJ2-3; clone_size: NA; d_call: NA; cdr3_aa: CAISRTGSTDTQYF; cdr3_nt: TGTGCCATCAGCAGAACAGGGAGCACAGATACGCAGTATTTT
v_call: TRBV4-1; j_call: TRBJ1-5; clone_size: NA; d_call: NA; cdr3_aa: CASSQVGSYQPQHF; cdr3_nt: TGCGCCAGCAGCCAAGTCGGATCCTATCAGCCCCAGCATTTT
v_call: TRBV9; j_call: TRBJ2-1; clone_size: NA; d_call: TRBD2; cdr3_aa: CASSVESGRRYNEQFF; cdr3_nt: TGTGCCAGCAGCGTAGAAAGCGGGAGAAGGTACAATGAGCAGTTCTTC
v_call: TRBV6-5; j_call: TRBJ1-4; clone_size: NA; d_call: NA; cdr3_aa: CASGSQGLQKLFF; cdr3_nt: TGTGCCAGCGGGAGTCAGGGGCTCCAAAAACTGTTTTTT
v_call: TRBV21-1; j_call: TRBJ1-1; clone_size: NA; d_call: NA; cdr3_aa: CASSPLGPFMNTEAFF; cdr3_nt: TGTGCCAGCAGCCCTTTGGGGCCGTTCATGAACACTGAAGCTTTCTTT
v_call: TRBV6-6; j_call: TRBJ1-4; clone_size: NA; d_call: NA; cdr3_aa: CASRTNSDRGAEKLFF; cdr3_nt: TGTGCCAGCAGGACCAATTCGGACCGTGGGGCTGAAAAACTGTTTTTT
v_call: TRBV9; j_call: TRBJ1-2; clone_size: once; d_call: NA; cdr3_aa: CASTKSQGRNYGYTF; cdr3_nt: TGTGCCAGCACCAAAAGCCAGGGGCGGAACTATGGCTACACCTTC
v_call: TRBV2; j_call: TRBJ2-7; clone_size: NA; d_call: TRBD2; cdr3_aa: CASLPTSGSYEQYF; cdr3_nt: TGTGCCAGCCTACCCACTAGCGGCTCCTACGAGCAGTACTTC
v_call: TRBV6-1; j_call: TRBJ2-2; clone_size: NA; d_call: NA; cdr3_aa: CASSGLGTNTGELFF; cdr3_nt: TGTGCCAGCAGTGGCTTAGGGACCAACACCGGGGAGCTGTTTTTT
v_call: TRBV28; j_call: TRBJ2-1; clone_size: NA; d_call: TRBD1; cdr3_aa: CASSLLNRGLDNEQFF; cdr3_nt: TGTGCCAGCAGTTTATTAAACAGGGGTCTAGACAATGAGCAGTTCTTC